This record looks at one T cell receptor (beta chain) sequence and its context. The target antigen is unknown. This sample was included in a study of cytomegalovirus exposure and HLA in healthy donors. General observations from the study: Cytomegalovirus-associated TCR beta chains were listed, numbering some 150. Later analysis identified 17,000 or so TCR beta sequences associated with HLA alleles, using a false discovery rate threshold of 0.05. Some highly shared sequence variants likely arose as a pipeline artifact.

Healthy donors of bone marrow made up the group. PCR primers comprised 60 Vbeta and 13 Jbeta primers. Sequencing was performed with immunoSEQ multiplex PCR; in TCRdb, only in-frame clones are kept and a portion is missing. The table lists 180,000 or so clones, roughly four fifths of them singletons. With 5 bases clipped from V and 5 bases from J, the junction kept 8 bases outside the gene matches. The CDR3 runs to 13 residues. CDR1 and CDR2 (germline): SQVTM, ANQGSEA. This chain links TRBV29-1 with TRBJ1-2; 7 bases align to TRBD1. This sequence originates from a boy between 2 and 10 years old in good health and CMV-seronegative. Sample: PBMCs. Written as DNA, the CDR3 is TGCAGCGTTAGTGAACAGGGGTGGTATGGCTACACCTTC. Its protein product is CSVSEQGWYGYTF.